Below, 18 T cell receptor beta chains from the same sample are listed, as sequenced in a study of T cells in Graves' hyperthyroidism and ophthalmopathy. The TCR beta CDR3 regions underwent amplification using RNA transcripts as the source. RT-PCR in the first round (using the HTBI primer set) targeted the TCR CDR3. MiXCR, applied by TCRdb to the multiplex PCR reads, yields one record per CDR3 protein. The sample consists of about 840,000 distinct CDR3 sequences, 35% to 45% of them appearing once. The sample comprised blood. Receptors were obtained from a man aged 18 to 29 with Graves' hyperthyroidism.

This clonotype was observed at least ten times. The chain couples TRBV29-1 to TRBJ1-3, with D tentatively TRBD1 (5 bases). The CDR3 loop spans 13 amino acids. Trimming pared 4 bases from V and 4 bases from J, leaving 11 bases between. Germline-derived CDR1 and CDR2 are SQVTM and ANQGSEA. As DNA, the CDR3 is TGCAGCGTTGCGGGGTGGGACGGAAACACCATATATTTT. Protein: CSVAGWDGNTIYF. The full variable domain, in which reference TRBV29-1 and TRBJ1-3 provide the parts outside the CDR3, is SAVISQKPSRDICQRGTSLTIQCQVDSQVTMMFWYRQQPGQSLTLIATANQGSEATYESGFVIDKFPISRPNLTFSTLTVSNMSPEDSSIYLCSVAGWDGNTIYFGEGSWLTVV.

This clonotype was recorded at least ten times. The rearrangement uses TRBV20-1 and TRBJ2-7, with a possible D match to TRBD2 (5 bases). Per the germline V gene, CDR1 is DFQATT and CDR2 is SNEGSKA (reference sequence). This CDR3 has 12 residues. The V end was cut by 3 bases, the J end by 5 bases, with 11 bases between. The DNA for the CDR3 is TGCAGTGCTAGTACCCCGGGAAACGAGCAGTACTTC. Translating it yields CSASTPGNEQYF.

V and J are TRBV2 and TRBJ1-4, with 7 bases fitting TRBD1. Per the germline V gene, CDR1 is SNHLY and CDR2 is FYNNEI. With 3 bases clipped from V and 8 bases from J, the junction kept 12 bases outside the gene matches. The CDR3 runs 16 residues. CDR3 in amino acids: CASSDRDSLFREKLFF. The DNA of the CDR3 is TGTGCCAGCAGTGACCGGGACAGCCTCTTTAGGGAAAAACTGTTTTTT.

This clonotype occurred a few times. The chain joins TRBV20-1 to TRBJ2-5, with a possible D match to TRBD2 (6 bases). V lost 4 bases, J lost 5 bases, and 20 bases lay in between. Germline CDR1 reads DFQATT; CDR2 reads SNEGSKA (reference sequence). This CDR3 region has 15 residues. Here the CDR3 DNA reads TGCAGTGCTACCGGAGGGCCTAGATCTTTTGAGACCCAGTACTTC. Protein product: CSATGGPRSFETQYF.

The rearrangement uses TRBV5-1 and TRBJ1-4, with D perhaps TRBD1 (6 bases). Germline values: CDR1 SGHRS, CDR2 YFSETQ. This CDR3 has 15 residues. Trimming took 4 bases from V and 7 from J, leaving 17 bases between them. The CDR3, as DNA: TGCGCCAGCAGCCTGTCAGGGGATGAGGGTGAAAAACTGTTTTTT. This codes for CASSLSGDEGEKLFF.

The gene calls are TRBV7-2 and TRBJ2-7; perhaps D is TRBD1 or TRBD2 (5 bases each). Between the trimmed V and J ends, which lost 5 bases and 3 bases, there was a span of 17 bases. Germline V gene data show CDR1 as SGHTA and CDR2 as FQGNSA. The CDR3 runs 15 residues. The CDR3 region is CASSQVGTDGYEQYF. CDR3 coding DNA: TGTGCCAGCAGCCAAGTTGGGACGGACGGCTACGAGCAGTACTTC.

A note on this clonotype: This CDR3 fails to terminate in the conserved phenylalanine or tryptophan, so it likely reflects a read error. This chain links TRBV29-1 with TRBJ2-7; TRBD2 aligns across 8 bases. This CDR3 has 14 residues. Germline V gene sequence: CDR1 SQVTM, CDR2 ANQGSEA. The V gene end was trimmed by 6 bases and the J gene end by 2 bases; junction bases not matched to a gene: 9. CDR3 sequence (DNA): TGCAGCGTCCGGGGTGGCGGGAGGACCTACGAGCAGTACCTC. This encodes CSVRGGGRTYEQYL.

This clonotype has only a few counts. The chain employs TRBV4-1 and TRBJ1-2; D remains unclear. The V gene lost 1 base and the J gene lost 4 bases, with 10 bases spanning the gap. CDR3 length: 14 amino acids. Germline-derived CDR1 and CDR2 are MGHRA and YSYEKL. In DNA, the CDR3 is TGCGCCAGCAGCCAAGGGTTGGCTATCTATGGCTACACCTTC. Protein: CASSQGLAIYGYTF.

This clonotype came up many times. The rearrangement joins TRBV29-1 to TRBJ2-7; 7 bases are a match to TRBD1. Germline CDR1 SQVTM, CDR2 ANQGSEA. The CDR3 covers 13 residues. V gave up 2 bases and J gave up 2 bases; unmatched junction bases: 3. The CDR3 DNA sequence: TGCAGCGTTGAAAACGACAGGGCCTACGAGCAGTACTTC. It codes for CSVENDRAYEQYF.

This clonotype was found a few times. This chain uses TRBV11-3 with TRBJ2-7; no clear D. The CDR3 is 14 residues long. Germline V gene lookup returns CDR1 SGHNT and CDR2 YENEEA. The V end lost 7 bases, the J end lost 3 bases, and 16 bases lay between the germline ends. The CDR3 DNA reads TGTGCCAGCACCTTGGAGAACAGCAACTACGAGCAGTACTTC. This sequence encodes CASTLENSNYEQYF. The full variable domain, in which reference TRBV11-3 and TRBJ2-7 provide the parts outside the CDR3, is EAGVVQSPRYKIIEKKQPVAFWCNPISGHNTLYWYLQNLGQGPELLIRYENEEAVDDSQLPKDRFSAERLKGVDSTLKIQPAELGDSAVYLCASTLENSNYEQYFGPGTRLTVT.

The chain joins TRBV7-9 to TRBJ2-5; D gene uncertain. This CDR3 has 14 residues. With 7 bases removed from V and 0 bases from J, the gap between germline ends came to 12 bases. CDR1 and CDR2 (germline): SEHNR, FQNEAQ (reference sequence). The CDR3 region is CASTPGGYQETQYF. For the CDR3, the DNA is TGTGCCAGCACCCCCGGTGGGTACCAAGAGACCCAGTACTTC.

In its sample, this clonotype was seen a few times. The chain links TRBV12-3 or TRBV12-4 to TRBJ1-1, with D possibly TRBD1 on 5 matching bases. Trimming shortened V by 3 bases and J by 6 bases, and 23 bases separated the two germline ends. CDR3 length: 17 residues. CDR3 loop: CASSFGAGHQQGAEAFF. CDR3 coding DNA: TGTGCCAGCAGTTTCGGGGCAGGCCACCAGCAAGGGGCTGAAGCTTTCTTT.

In this sample, this clonotype turned up many times. The chain joins TRBV10-3 to TRBJ1-4; D is ambiguous. Germline V gene sequence: CDR1 ENHRY, CDR2 SYGVKD. The V end was cut by 4 bases, the J end by 6 bases, with 9 bases between. This CDR3 is built from 13 residues. The CDR3 sequence is CAISGRLDEKLFF. CDR3 nucleotides: TGTGCCATCAGTGGCAGACTGGATGAAAAACTGTTTTTT.

This rearrangement joins TRBV2 to TRBJ1-5; D is ambiguous. V was shortened by 1 base and J by 9 bases, with 10 bases between the two germline ends. The CDR3 sequence is 13 residues long. CDR1 and CDR2 (germline): SNHLY, FYNNEI. This CDR3 reads CASSEEGDGPQHF. The CDR3 DNA sequence: TGTGCCAGCAGTGAAGAGGGCGATGGGCCCCAGCATTTT.

This clonotype was picked up many times. This rearrangement joins TRBV9 to TRBJ1-1; D uncertain. CDR3 size: 13 residues. The V and J ends lost 3 bases and 0 bases respectively, with 6 bases between them. CDR1 is SGDLS, CDR2 YYNGEE, per germline. The CDR3 DNA reads as TGTGCCAGCAGCGGGAGCGTGAACACTGAAGCTTTCTTT. Translation gives CASSGSVNTEAFF.

This chain's CDR3 is CASSSAWGSQPQHF. In DNA form, the CDR3 reads TGTGCCAGTAGCTCCGCCTGGGGTAGTCAGCCCCAGCATTTT. This chain joins TRBV19 and TRBJ1-5; D is ambiguous. The V end was cut by 6 bases, the J end by 6 bases, with 15 bases between. This CDR3 is 14 amino acids long. Per germline, CDR1 LNHDA and CDR2 SQIVND (reference sequence).

The rearrangement joins TRBV5-1 to TRBJ2-7; TRBD1 matches at 9 bases. This CDR3 comprises 14 residues. Unmatched junction bases numbered 8, after V lost 3 bases and J lost 7 bases. Germline loops: CDR1 SGHRS, CDR2 YFSETQ. CDR3 in DNA: TGCGCCAGCAGCTGGAACGACAGGGGGGAAGAGCAGTACTTC. It encodes CASSWNDRGEEQYF.

V is TRBV30 and J is TRBJ1-6; D unresolved. The V gene lost 2 bases and the J gene lost 8 bases, with 19 bases spanning the gap. This CDR3 is built from 16 residues. Germline CDR1 GTSNPN, CDR2 SVGIG (reference sequence). The CDR3 is CAWSTGPPLMDSPLHF. The CDR3 DNA reads as TGTGCCTGGAGTACGGGTCCTCCGCTTATGGATTCACCCCTCCACTTT.